This T cell receptor beta chain was observed in a study of metastatic and nonmetastatic thyroid tumors. Using MiXCR, TCRdb re-called clones from the PCR reads. The sample shows approximately 70,000 clones, roughly 18% of them seen only once. Trimming left V 0 bases short and J 7 bases short, with 14 bases between. Germline V gives CDR1 LGHNA, CDR2 YNFKEQ. This CDR3 contains 15 residues. Patients were all untreated before their thyroid surgery. Sequencing used blood. The receptor's source is a female donor with papillary thyroid cancer or a benign thyroid nodule (not recorded which). Some clones in this sample may be carry-over from other donors' samples. This chain links TRBV4-2 with TRBJ2-3, with D perhaps TRBD2 (5 bases). The CDR3 here is CASSQEGGARNTQYF. The CDR3 region has the DNA TGTGCCAGCAGCCAAGAAGGAGGAGCGCGGAATACGCAGTATTTT.